Below are 10 T cell receptor beta chains sequenced from a single sample in a study of identifying expanded T cells in peripheral blood. Data came from immunoSEQ multiplex PCR; TCRdb stores just in-frame clones and leaves some out. The table has tens of thousands of clones, 84% seen once; the top ten hold more than 15%. Input material: blood. The receptors here all came from a person aged 18 to 75 in good health.

The chain employs TRBV11-3 and TRBJ2-1; 13 bases fit TRBD2. Germline CDR1 and CDR2: SGHNT and YENEEA. V trimming: 4 bases; J trimming: 4 bases; junction bases outside the gene matches: 16. This CDR3 contains 20 residues. CDR3 loop: CASSSEGTAPGLAGYNEQFF. The CDR3 region has the DNA TGTGCCAGCAGCTCAGAGGGGACGGCCCCGGGACTAGCGGGATACAATGAGCAGTTCTTC.

The rearrangement uses TRBV19 and TRBJ1-2; D ambiguous. V lost 3 bases, J lost 7 bases, and 6 bases lay in between. This CDR3 has 11 amino acids. The germline V gene encodes CDR1 LNHDA and CDR2 SQIVND (reference sequence). The CDR3 protein is CASSINRGYTF. In DNA form, the CDR3 reads TGTGCCAGTAGTATCAACCGTGGCTACACCTTC.

The rearrangement joins TRBV18 to TRBJ2-3; D is ambiguous. CDR1 and CDR2 (germline): KGHSH, LQKENI. The CDR3 totals 13 residues. Trimming left V 5 bases short and J 1 base short, with 7 bases between. In nucleotides, the CDR3 is TGTGCCAGCTCAGGGTCGGGCACAGATACGCAGTATTTT. It is translated as CASSGSGTDTQYF.

This clone was seen just once. The DNA for the CDR3 is TGTGCCAGCAGGGGTAGGGACTCCCGGAGCTCCTACAATGAGCAGTTCTTC. Translation: CASRGRDSRSSYNEQFF. The chain combines TRBV28 with TRBJ2-1; tentative D call: TRBD2 (6 bases). This CDR3 spans 17 amino acids. V lost 6 bases and J 0 bases, leaving 18 bases between the germline ends. Germline V gene data show CDR1 as MDHEN and CDR2 as SYDVKM.

The chain links TRBV5-1 to TRBJ2-3; 15 bases are a match to TRBD2. With V trimmed by 3 bases and J by 0 bases, 5 bases remained unmatched. Per the germline V gene, CDR1 is SGHRS and CDR2 is YFSETQ. This CDR3 spans 18 amino acids. CDR3 residues: CASSWGLAGGSSTDTQYF. CDR3 sequence (DNA): TGCGCCAGCAGCTGGGGACTAGCGGGAGGCTCTAGCACAGATACGCAGTATTTT.

The chain combines TRBV7-2 with TRBJ2-7, with TRBD2 identical over 7 bases. Germline V gene lookup returns CDR1 SGHTA and CDR2 FQGNSA. The CDR3 sequence is 13 residues long. V lost 8 bases, J lost 4 bases, and 8 bases stayed unmatched. The CDR3 here is CASGPAGAYEQYF. The CDR3 bases are TGTGCCAGCGGCCCGGCGGGAGCTTACGAGCAGTACTTC.

This chain connects TRBV28 to TRBJ2-7; D is unresolved. Germline V gene lookup returns CDR1 MDHEN and CDR2 SYDVKM. The germline V and J ends were trimmed by 2 bases and 6 bases, with 17 bases remaining between them. This CDR3 spans 15 amino acids. The CDR3 loop reads CASSLPATYLGEQYF. The CDR3, as DNA: TGTGCCAGCAGTTTACCGGCAACATACTTAGGCGAGCAGTACTTC.

The genes are TRBV7-3 and TRBJ2-3; D may correspond to TRBD1 or TRBD2 (5 bases each). This CDR3 is built from 15 residues. CDR1 SGHTA and CDR2 FQGTGA come from the germline V gene. V lost 1 base and J lost 3, with 11 bases in between. The CDR3 nucleotides are TGTGCCAGCAGCTTAAGTTTGGGGGAGACAGATACGCAGTATTTT. Translation: CASSLSLGETDTQYF. Full variable domain (missing parts from reference TRBV7-3 and TRBJ2-3): GAGVSQTPSNKVTEKGKYVELRCDPISGHTALYWYRQSLGQGPEFLIYFQGTGAADDSGLPNDRFFAVRPEGSVSTLKIQRTERGDSAVYLCASSLSLGETDTQYFGPGTRLTVL.

This rearrangement joins TRBV15 to TRBJ2-2; TRBD1 agrees at 7 bases. The junction had 14 bases not matched to a gene; V was cut back by 1 base and J by 6 bases. This CDR3 has 18 amino acids. Germline CDR1 and CDR2: LNHNV and YYDKDF (reference sequence). The CDR3, as DNA: TGTGCCACCAGCAGAGGACAGGGTTTAGCCCTAGGGGCCGGGGAGCTGTTTTTT. Translating it yields CATSRGQGLALGAGELFF.

This rearrangement joins TRBV28 to TRBJ2-5, with 8 bases lining up with TRBD2. CDR1 is MDHEN and CDR2 is SYDVKM in the germline V gene. CDR3 size: 14 residues. The ends lost 6 bases at V and 2 bases at J; junction bases unmatched: 5. CDR3 in amino acids: CASSPTSGQETQYF. The CDR3 DNA reads TGTGCCAGCAGCCCTACTAGCGGTCAAGAGACCCAGTACTTC.